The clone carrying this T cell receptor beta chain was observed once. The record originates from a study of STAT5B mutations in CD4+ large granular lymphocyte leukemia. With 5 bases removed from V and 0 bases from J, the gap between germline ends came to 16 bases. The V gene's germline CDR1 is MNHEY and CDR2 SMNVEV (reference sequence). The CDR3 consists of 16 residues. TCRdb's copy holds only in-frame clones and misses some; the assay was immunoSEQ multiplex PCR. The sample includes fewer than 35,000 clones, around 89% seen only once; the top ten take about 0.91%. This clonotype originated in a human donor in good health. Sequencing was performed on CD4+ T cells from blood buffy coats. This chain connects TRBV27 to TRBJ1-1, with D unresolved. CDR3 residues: CASSPLRAAMNTEAFF. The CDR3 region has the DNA TGTGCCAGCAGTCCTCTCCGAGCAGCCATGAACACTGAAGCTTTCTTT.